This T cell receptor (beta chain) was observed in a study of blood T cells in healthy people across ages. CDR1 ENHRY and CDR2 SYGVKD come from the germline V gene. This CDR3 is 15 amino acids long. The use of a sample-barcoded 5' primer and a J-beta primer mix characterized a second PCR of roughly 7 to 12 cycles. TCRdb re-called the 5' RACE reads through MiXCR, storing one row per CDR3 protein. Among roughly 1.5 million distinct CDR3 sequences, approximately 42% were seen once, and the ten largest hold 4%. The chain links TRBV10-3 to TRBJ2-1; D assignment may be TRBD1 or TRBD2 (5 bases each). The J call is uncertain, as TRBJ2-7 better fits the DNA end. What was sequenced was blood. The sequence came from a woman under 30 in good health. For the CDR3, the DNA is TGTGCCACGCGGTCTCCGGGACGGTCCTACAATGAGCAGTACTTC. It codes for CATRSPGRSYNEQYF.